Listed below are T cell receptor beta chains from one sample, sequenced in a study of blood T cell repertoires in COVID-19. The assay was immunoSEQ multiplex PCR, and TCRdb's table has in-frame clones only and misses some. The sample includes under 250,000 clones, 75% to 85% seen only once; the top ten take roughly 13%. Sequencing used peripheral blood. The receptors stem from a human donor in a cohort sampled during active COVID-19. Each CDR3 is given with its conserved first and last residue. Fields, in order: V gene, J gene, clone size, CDR3 protein. The size field is filled for only some rows; it gives once, few, many or a size class.

>TRBV11-2|TRBJ2-5|NA
CASSSGLAGGRWQETQYF
>TRBV28|TRBJ1-1|few
CASSLSGGGTEAFF
>TRBV5-1|TRBJ2-3|NA
CASSSRPGLAGTDTQYF
>TRBV7-8|TRBJ1-1|once
CASSSRDTLLNTEAFF
>TRBV19|TRBJ2-1|NA
CASSAGGQYNEQFF
>TRBV24-1|TRBJ2-2|NA
CATSDSVGELFF
>TRBV19|TRBJ1-2|NA
CASSIRRAAHHYGYTF
>TRBV5-4|TRBJ1-1|NA
CASSFPWAENTEAFF
>TRBV11-3|TRBJ2-2|NA
CASSSSVTNTGELFF
>TRBV7-9|TRBJ1-1|NA
CASSLGGTGENTEAFF
>TRBV5-4|TRBJ2-1|NA
CASSSSGGPYNEQFF
>TRBV6-5|TRBJ2-2|NA
CASSYRLTTGGELFF
>TRBV3-1/TRBV3-2|TRBJ2-7|NA
CASSPPLVQGGHEQYF
>TRBV9|TRBJ1-4|NA
CASSVTGGVLFF
>TRBV7-9|TRBJ2-7|NA
CASSPRGVSYEQYF
>TRBV6-2/TRBV6-3|TRBJ2-3|NA
CASSFGGAWTDTQYF
>TRBV18|TRBJ1-2|NA
CASSGQSTYGYTF
>TRBV7-6|TRBJ2-3|NA
CASSSQSGSGSDTQYF
>TRBV7-9|TRBJ1-1|NA
CASSLGGRLVPEAFF
>TRBV5-1|TRBJ2-2|NA
CASSSTSPGTGELFF
>TRBV24-1|TRBJ2-2|NA
CATSDPGQGGTGELFF
>TRBV27|TRBJ2-7|few
CASSFTTGDEQYF
>TRBV11-2|TRBJ1-3|few
CASSRNGDTIYF
>TRBV5-1|TRBJ2-3|NA
CASSAFSGSTDTQYF
>TRBV10-2|TRBJ2-1|many
CASSTTGGGRNEQFF
>TRBV7-8|TRBJ2-7|NA
CASSLARTGGYEQYF
>TRBV5-6|TRBJ2-5|NA
CASSSPGHRETQYF
>TRBV5-4|TRBJ2-5|NA
CASSLGLRQQETQYF
>TRBV4-1|TRBJ1-1|NA
CASNPLGEGTQTEAFF
>TRBV28|TRBJ1-5|NA
CASSLSGGGGTQPQHF
>TRBV2|TRBJ1-5|NA
CASNQGGNQPQHF
>TRBV27|TRBJ1-1|NA
CASSSVRTRGVSSTEAFF
>TRBV7-2|TRBJ2-5|NA
CASSGLAGPQETQYF
>TRBV5-1|TRBJ2-3|NA
CASSLRSGRTDTQYF
>TRBV9|TRBJ2-2|NA
CASSVRGGGATGELFF
>TRBV4-2|TRBJ1-1|NA
CASSQDSGQGGAFF
>TRBV2|TRBJ2-3|NA
CASSPPTGTDTQYF
>TRBV19|TRBJ2-2|NA
CASSFQGNTGELFF
>TRBV4-2|TRBJ1-6|few
CASSLTGGNSPLHF
>TRBV5-1|TRBJ2-7|NA
CASSLKGGATYEQYF
>TRBV4-2|TRBJ2-1|NA
CASSQGSRPPYNEQFF
>TRBV9|TRBJ1-2|NA
CASSPNFGTGDGYTF
>TRBV5-1|TRBJ2-1|once
CASSPAGATLSEQFF
>TRBV5-1|TRBJ1-6|NA
CASSLAPLGDSSSYNSPLHF
>TRBV5-1|TRBJ2-3|NA
CASSPGLAGGTQYF
>TRBV7-2|TRBJ2-2|NA
CASSLSGGAETGELFF
>TRBV6-5|TRBJ1-1|few
CASSLRGGTEAFF